Listed below are T cell receptor beta chains from one sample, sequenced in a study of cytomegalovirus exposure and HLA in healthy donors. TCRdb's table, derived via immunoSEQ multiplex PCR, lists solely in-frame clones and lacks some. The sample includes under 150,000 clones, less than 80% seen only once; the top ten take approximately 8.3%. The sample consisted of PBMCs. The receptors were gathered from a woman aged 45-65 years in good health and CMV-seropositive. CDR3s include the opening cysteine and the closing phenylalanine or tryptophan. The D gene is left open where the match is weak. Size is omitted from some rows. Given values are once, few, many or a class for expanded clones.

j_call,clone_size,v_call,d_call,cdr3_length,cdr3_aa,cdr3_nt
TRBJ2-1,-,TRBV5-1,TRBD2,18,CASISGGSGGAGYNEQFF,TGCGCCAGCATCTCCGGGGGTAGCGGGGGGGCCGGCTACAATGAGCAGTTCTTC
TRBJ2-2,-,TRBV29-1,-,18,CSGCYPLSRTPPAGELFF,TGCAGCGGTTGTTATCCCCTGAGTAGGACTCCACCGGCCGGGGAGCTGTTTTTT
TRBJ1-1,-,TRBV5-5,TRBD1,15,CASSFRGRGDTEAFF,TGTGCCAGCAGCTTTAGGGGGCGCGGGGACACTGAAGCTTTCTTT
TRBJ1-6,-,TRBV10-3,TRBD1,13,CATRTGDNSPLHF,TGTGCCACCCGGACAGGGGATAATTCACCCCTCCACTTT
TRBJ2-3,-,TRBV25-1,TRBD1,14,CASSGTGEGDTQYF,TGTGCCAGCAGTGGGACAGGCGAGGGGGATACGCAGTATTTT
TRBJ2-6,-,TRBV7-2,-,13,CASSAIREGVLTF,TGTGCCAGCAGCGCTATCAGGGAAGGCGTCCTGACTTTC
TRBJ1-5,-,TRBV19,TRBD1,15,CASSIGQGGNQPQHF,TGTGCCAGTAGTATAGGACAGGGCGGGAATCAGCCCCAGCATTTT
TRBJ2-5,-,TRBV5-4,TRBD1,15,CASSQRDRGVGTQYF,TGTGCCAGCAGCCAGAGGGACAGGGGAGTAGGGACCCAGTACTTC
TRBJ2-7,-,TRBV4-2,-,16,CASSQDLIRDTYEQYF,TGTGCCAGCAGCCAAGATTTAATCCGGGACACCTACGAGCAGTACTTC
TRBJ2-1,-,TRBV7-2,-,15,CASSMGLAGTDEQFF,TGTGCCAGCAGCATGGGACTGGCGGGGACCGATGAGCAGTTCTTC
TRBJ2-1,once,TRBV10-3,TRBD2,15,CAIGTSGGSYNEQFF,TGTGCCATCGGGACTAGCGGGGGGTCATACAATGAGCAGTTCTTC
TRBJ2-1,few,TRBV4-1,TRBD2,16,CASSQGVIAGANEQFF,TGCGCCAGCAGCCAAGGAGTAATAGCGGGGGCGAATGAGCAGTTCTTC
TRBJ1-2,-,TRBV6-6,TRBD1,14,CASSETGGVGGYTF,TGTGCCAGCAGTGAGACAGGGGGCGTCGGTGGCTACACCTTC
TRBJ1-3,-,TRBV15,TRBD1,14,CATSGGTGGNTIYF,TGTGCCACCAGCGGAGGGACAGGGGGAAACACCATATATTTT
TRBJ1-4,-,TRBV25-1,-,14,CASSRGLTNEKLFF,TGTGCCAGTTCGCGGGGGCTGACTAATGAAAAACTGTTTTTT
TRBJ2-2,-,TRBV7-3,TRBD2,15,CASSPRLAGTGELFF,TGTGCCAGCAGCCCTCGACTAGCGGGGACCGGGGAGCTGTTTTTT
TRBJ1-5,-,TRBV19,TRBD1,16,CASSIERRDRAQPQHF,TGTGCCAGTAGTATAGAAAGGCGGGACAGGGCCCAGCCCCAGCATTTT
TRBJ2-3,-,TRBV7-8,-,17,CASSPRAGAQLPDTQYF,TGTGCCAGCAGCCCACGCGCGGGGGCGCAACTACCTGATACGCAGTATTTT
TRBJ1-4,-,TRBV6-6,-,16,CASSYIGGLTNEKLFF,TGTGCCAGCAGTTACATCGGGGGGCTGACTAATGAAAAACTGTTTTTT
TRBJ1-1,-,TRBV2,-,13,CASKEFMNTEAFF,TGTGCCAGCAAGGAGTTCATGAACACTGAAGCTTTCTTT
TRBJ2-1,-,TRBV5-4,TRBD1,15,CASSSTGAQYNEQFF,TGTGCCAGCAGCTCAACAGGGGCCCAATACAATGAGCAGTTCTTC
TRBJ2-6,-,TRBV9,-,15,CASSATVSGANVLTF,TGTGCCAGCAGCGCGACAGTCTCTGGGGCCAACGTCCTGACTTTC
TRBJ2-1,-,TRBV7-8,TRBD2,15,CASSFLAGAYNEQFF,TGTGCCAGCAGCTTTCTAGCGGGGGCTTACAATGAGCAGTTCTTC
TRBJ1-6,-,TRBV2,-,14,CASSELDFNSPLHF,TGTGCCAGCAGTGAGCTGGACTTCAATTCACCCCTCCACTTT
TRBJ1-6,-,TRBV15,-,15,CATSISRQVNSPLHF,TGTGCCACCAGCATTTCCAGACAGGTTAATTCACCCCTCCACTTT
TRBJ2-7,-,TRBV6-1,-,13,CASSEGRAYEQYF,TGTGCCAGCAGTGAGGGCAGAGCCTACGAGCAGTACTTC
TRBJ2-1,-,TRBV19,TRBD1,14,CASSIVTGVNEQFF,TGTGCCAGTAGTATAGTCACAGGGGTGAATGAGCAGTTCTTC
TRBJ2-3,-,TRBV12-5,-,16,CASGLVLSGGTDTQYF,TGTGCTAGTGGTTTGGTGCTATCAGGAGGAACAGATACGCAGTATTTT
TRBJ2-5,few,TRBV30,-,13,CAWSDDTGETQYF,TGTGCCTGGAGTGACGATACGGGAGAGACCCAGTACTTC
TRBJ1-1,-,TRBV27,-,17,CASSSYSGGGANTEAFF,TGTGCCAGCAGTTCCTACTCGGGGGGGGGTGCGAACACTGAAGCTTTCTTT
TRBJ2-3,-,TRBV5-4,TRBD2,15,CASSLTTSVGDTQYF,TGTGCCAGCAGCTTGACGACTAGCGTTGGAGATACGCAGTATTTT
TRBJ1-6,-,TRBV27,-,16,CASSIRGTSYNSPLHF,TGTGCCAGCAGTATCCGGGGGACCTCCTATAATTCACCCCTCCACTTT
TRBJ1-2,once,TRBV12-5,-,13,CASGPGTGYGYTF,TGTGCTAGTGGCCCCGGGACTGGCTATGGCTACACCTTC
TRBJ2-2,-,TRBV27,-,12,CASSSNPGELFF,TGTGCCAGCAGTTCAAATCCCGGGGAGCTGTTTTTT
TRBJ1-1,-,TRBV27,-,13,CASSFRRTAEAFF,TGTGCCAGCAGTTTCAGGCGGACAGCTGAAGCTTTCTTT
TRBJ1-2,-,TRBV10-3,-,12,CAISESGDGYTF,TGTGCCATCAGTGAGTCCGGGGATGGCTACACCTTC
TRBJ2-3,-,TRBV30,-,15,CAWSVRDIGTDTQYF,TGTGCCTGGAGTGTACGGGACATCGGCACAGATACGCAGTATTTT
TRBJ2-7,few,TRBV5-1,TRBD1,14,CASSLGQGVDEQYF,TGCGCCAGCAGCCTGGGACAGGGAGTCGACGAGCAGTACTTC
TRBJ2-7,-,TRBV13,TRBD1,12,CATRTGGYEQYF,TGTGCCACGCGGACAGGGGGCTACGAGCAGTACTTC
TRBJ1-3,once,TRBV5-1,-,14,CASSLGGVRNTIYF,TGCGCCAGCAGCTTGGGGGGGGTACGAAACACCATATATTTT
TRBJ1-1,once,TRBV2,-,13,CASMRDLNTEAFF,TGTGCCAGCATGCGGGATTTGAACACTGAAGCTTTCTTT